A few counts support the clone carrying this TCR beta chain. This sample stems from a study of blood T cell repertoires in COVID-19. Study overall: From T cells, B-cell-depleted T cells, or PBMCs came the material, which was cDNA or gDNA.

The trim removed 5 bases at V and 6 bases at J, leaving 5 bases unmatched. CDR3 length equals 15 residues. The germline V gene encodes CDR1 LNHNV and CDR2 YYDKDF (reference sequence). Original data processing: Estimated nucleated cell counts came from reference gene primer amplification. TCRdb's copy holds only in-frame clones and misses some; the assay was immunoSEQ multiplex PCR. V, J and clone size derive from that table, while D and trimming were established from the DNA sequence. This sample has approximately 410,000 clones, with 70% to 90% found just once. The clonotype was recovered from a woman in her twenties or thirties with active or convalescent COVID-19. The chain is built from TRBV15 and TRBJ2-1; 12 nucleotides match TRBD2. Sequencing was carried out using peripheral blood. CDR3 loop: CATSEETSGSNEQFF. CDR3 DNA sequence: TGTGCCACCAGCGAAGAGACTAGCGGGAGCAATGAGCAGTTCTTC. Together with reference TRBV15 and TRBJ2-1, the CDR3 gives the full variable domain: DAMVIQNPRYQVTQFGKPVTLSCSQTLNHNVMYWYQQKSSQAPKLLFHYYDKDFNNEADTPDNFQSRRPNTSFCFLDIRSPGLGDTAMYLCATSEETSGSNEQFFGPGTRLTVL.